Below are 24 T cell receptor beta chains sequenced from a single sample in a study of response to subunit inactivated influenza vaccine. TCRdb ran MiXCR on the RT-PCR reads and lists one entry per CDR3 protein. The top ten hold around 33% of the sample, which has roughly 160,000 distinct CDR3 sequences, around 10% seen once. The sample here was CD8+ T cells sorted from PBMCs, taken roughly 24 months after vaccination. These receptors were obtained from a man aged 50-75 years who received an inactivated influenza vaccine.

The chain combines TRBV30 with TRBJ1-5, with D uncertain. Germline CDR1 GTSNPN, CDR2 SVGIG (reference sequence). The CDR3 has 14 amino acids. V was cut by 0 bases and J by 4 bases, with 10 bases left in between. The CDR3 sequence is CAWSVLLGNQPQHF. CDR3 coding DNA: TGTGCCTGGAGTGTACTTCTGGGGAATCAGCCCCAGCATTTT.

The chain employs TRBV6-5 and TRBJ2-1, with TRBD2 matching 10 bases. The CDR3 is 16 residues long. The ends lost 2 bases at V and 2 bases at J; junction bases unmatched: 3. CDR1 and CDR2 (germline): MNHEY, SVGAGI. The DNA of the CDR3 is TGTGCCAGCAGTTACCTAGCGGGAGAGACCTACAATGAGCAGTTCTTC. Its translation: CASSYLAGETYNEQFF.

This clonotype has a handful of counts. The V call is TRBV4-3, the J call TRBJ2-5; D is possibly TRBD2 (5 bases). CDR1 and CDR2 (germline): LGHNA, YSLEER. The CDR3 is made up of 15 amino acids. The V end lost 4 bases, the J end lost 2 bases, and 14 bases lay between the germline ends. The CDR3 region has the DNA TGCGCCAGCAGCCCGAGCCGGACTCGTCAAGAGACCCAGTACTTC. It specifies CASSPSRTRQETQYF.

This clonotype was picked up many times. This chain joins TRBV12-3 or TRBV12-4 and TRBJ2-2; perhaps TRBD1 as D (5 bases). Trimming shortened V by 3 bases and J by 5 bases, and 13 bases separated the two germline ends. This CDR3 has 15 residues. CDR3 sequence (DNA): TGTGCCAGCAGTTTGTCGAAGGGGTCTACCGGGGAGCTGTTTTTT. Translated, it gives CASSLSKGSTGELFF.

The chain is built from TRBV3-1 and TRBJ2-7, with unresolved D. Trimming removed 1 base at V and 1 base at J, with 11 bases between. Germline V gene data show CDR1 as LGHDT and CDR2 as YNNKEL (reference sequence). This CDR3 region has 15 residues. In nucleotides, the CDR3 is TGTGCCAGCAGCCAAGCAAAAAGGGCTTCCTACGAGCAGTACTTC. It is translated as CASSQAKRASYEQYF.

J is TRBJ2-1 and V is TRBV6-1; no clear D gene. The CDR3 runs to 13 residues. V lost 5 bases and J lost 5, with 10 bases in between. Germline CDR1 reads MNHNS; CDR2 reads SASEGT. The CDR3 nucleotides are TGTGCCAGCAGTCCGGTGGGCCACAATGAGCAGTTCTTC. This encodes CASSPVGHNEQFF.

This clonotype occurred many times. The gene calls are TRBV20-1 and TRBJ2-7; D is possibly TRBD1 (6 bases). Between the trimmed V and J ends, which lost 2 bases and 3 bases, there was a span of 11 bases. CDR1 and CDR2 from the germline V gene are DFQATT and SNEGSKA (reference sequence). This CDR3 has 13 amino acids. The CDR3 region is CSARRLGGYEQYF. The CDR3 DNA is TGCAGTGCTAGACGGTTAGGGGGCTACGAGCAGTACTTC.

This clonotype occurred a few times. The CDR3 bases are TGTGCCAGCAGCGTAGGGACTAAACCTAATGAGCAGTTCTTC. Translated, it gives CASSVGTKPNEQFF. The V and J genes are TRBV9 and TRBJ2-1, with D perhaps TRBD2 (6 bases). This CDR3 has 14 amino acids. V was pared by 0 bases and J by 7 bases, with 11 bases between. Germline lookup yields CDR1 SGDLS and CDR2 YYNGEE. Full variable domain (outside the CDR3, taken from reference TRBV9 and TRBJ2-1): DSGVTQTPKHLITATGQRVTLRCSPRSGDLSVYWYQQSLDQGLQFLIQYYNGEERAKGNILERFSAQQFPDLHSELNLSSLELGDSALYFCASSVGTKPNEQFFGPGTRLTVL.

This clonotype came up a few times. CDR3 in DNA: TGTGCCAGCAGTGACAACCCAGGGAAGGGAAACACCGGGGAGCTGTTTTTT. This translates into CASSDNPGKGNTGELFF. The chain uses TRBV9 and TRBJ2-2, with D possibly matching TRBD1 (5 bases). V shed 5 bases and J shed 2 bases, with 19 bases lying between them. CDR3 length: 17 residues. Germline values: CDR1 SGDLS, CDR2 YYNGEE.

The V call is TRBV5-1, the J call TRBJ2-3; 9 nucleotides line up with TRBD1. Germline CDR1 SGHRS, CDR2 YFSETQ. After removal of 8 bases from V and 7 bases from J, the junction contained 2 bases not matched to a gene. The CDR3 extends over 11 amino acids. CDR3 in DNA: TGCGCCAGTACAGGGGGCCATACGCAGTATTTT. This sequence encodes CASTGGHTQYF.

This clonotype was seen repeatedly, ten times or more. CDR3 sequence reads: CSARGTSGQETQYF. The CDR3, as DNA: TGCAGTGCTAGAGGGACTAGCGGGCAAGAGACCCAGTACTTC. The V call is TRBV20-1, the J call TRBJ2-5, with 11 bases matching TRBD2. V gave up 1 base and J gave up 2 bases; unmatched junction bases: 0. CDR3 size: 14 residues. Germline V lookup: CDR1 DFQATT, CDR2 SNEGSKA (reference sequence).

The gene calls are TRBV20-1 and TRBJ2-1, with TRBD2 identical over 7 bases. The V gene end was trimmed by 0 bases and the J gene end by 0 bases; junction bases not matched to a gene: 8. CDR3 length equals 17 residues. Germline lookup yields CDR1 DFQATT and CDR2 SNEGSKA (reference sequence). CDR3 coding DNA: TGCAGTGCTAGAGATCAGTTTAGCGGGCACTCCTACAATGAGCAGTTCTTC. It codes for CSARDQFSGHSYNEQFF.

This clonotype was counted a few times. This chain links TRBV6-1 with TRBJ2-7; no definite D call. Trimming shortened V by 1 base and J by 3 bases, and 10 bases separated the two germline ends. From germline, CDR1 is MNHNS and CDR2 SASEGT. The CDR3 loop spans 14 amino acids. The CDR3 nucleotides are TGTGCCAGCAGTGAAGTGGTCAGAAGCTACGAGCAGTACTTC. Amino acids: CASSEVVRSYEQYF.

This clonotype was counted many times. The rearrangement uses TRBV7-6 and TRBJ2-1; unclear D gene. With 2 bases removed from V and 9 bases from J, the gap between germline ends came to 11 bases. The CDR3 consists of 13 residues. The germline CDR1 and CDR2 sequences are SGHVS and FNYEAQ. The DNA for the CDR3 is TGTGCCAGCAGCTTAACGGAAAGTGGTGAGCAGTTCTTC. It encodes CASSLTESGEQFF.

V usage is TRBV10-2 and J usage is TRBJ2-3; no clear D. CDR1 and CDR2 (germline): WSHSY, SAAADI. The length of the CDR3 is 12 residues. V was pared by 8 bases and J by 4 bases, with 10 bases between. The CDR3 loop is CASGTRPDTQYF. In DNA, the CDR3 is TGCGCCAGCGGCACGCGGCCAGATACGCAGTATTTT.

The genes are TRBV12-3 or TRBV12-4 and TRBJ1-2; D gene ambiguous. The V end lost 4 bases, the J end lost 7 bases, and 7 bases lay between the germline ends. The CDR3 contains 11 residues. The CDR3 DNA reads TGTGCCAGCAGTTATGTCCGTGGCTACACCTTC. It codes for CASSYVRGYTF.

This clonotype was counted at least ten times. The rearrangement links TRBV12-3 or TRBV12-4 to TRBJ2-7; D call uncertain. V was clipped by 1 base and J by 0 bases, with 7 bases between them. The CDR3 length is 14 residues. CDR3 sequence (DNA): TGTGCCAGCAGTTTAGTGCAGCACTCCTACGAGCAGTACTTC. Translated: CASSLVQHSYEQYF.

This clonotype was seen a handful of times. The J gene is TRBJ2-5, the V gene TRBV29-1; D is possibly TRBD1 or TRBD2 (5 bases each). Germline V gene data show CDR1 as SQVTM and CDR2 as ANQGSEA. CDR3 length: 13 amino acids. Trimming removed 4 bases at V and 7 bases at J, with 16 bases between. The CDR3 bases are TGCAGCGTTGTCGGGGCCCATAAGGGGACCCAGTACTTC. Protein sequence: CSVVGAHKGTQYF.

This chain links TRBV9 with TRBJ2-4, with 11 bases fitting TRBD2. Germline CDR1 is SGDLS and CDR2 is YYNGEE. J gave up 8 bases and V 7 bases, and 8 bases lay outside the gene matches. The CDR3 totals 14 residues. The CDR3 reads CASGTSGGRDIQYF. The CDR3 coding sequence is TGTGCCAGCGGAACTAGCGGGGGTCGAGACATTCAGTACTTC.

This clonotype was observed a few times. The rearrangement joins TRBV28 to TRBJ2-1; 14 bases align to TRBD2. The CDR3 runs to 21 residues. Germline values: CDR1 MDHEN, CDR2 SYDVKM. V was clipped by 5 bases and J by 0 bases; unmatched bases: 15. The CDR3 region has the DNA TGTGCCAGCAGTCTATACCTGACTAGCGGGGGGGGTGGCGGCTCCTACAATGAGCAGTTCTTC. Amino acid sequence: CASSLYLTSGGGGGSYNEQFF.

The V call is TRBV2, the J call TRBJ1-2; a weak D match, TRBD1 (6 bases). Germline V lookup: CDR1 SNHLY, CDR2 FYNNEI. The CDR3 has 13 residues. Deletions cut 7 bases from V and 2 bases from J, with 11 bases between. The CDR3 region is CASIQQGNYGYTF. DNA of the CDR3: TGTGCCAGCATCCAACAGGGAAACTATGGCTACACCTTC.

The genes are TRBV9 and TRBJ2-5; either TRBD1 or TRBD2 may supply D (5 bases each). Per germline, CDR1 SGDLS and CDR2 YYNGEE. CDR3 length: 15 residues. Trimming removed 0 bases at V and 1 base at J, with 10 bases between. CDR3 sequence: CASSVDGAIQETQYF. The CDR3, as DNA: TGTGCCAGCAGCGTAGACGGGGCGATCCAAGAGACCCAGTACTTC.

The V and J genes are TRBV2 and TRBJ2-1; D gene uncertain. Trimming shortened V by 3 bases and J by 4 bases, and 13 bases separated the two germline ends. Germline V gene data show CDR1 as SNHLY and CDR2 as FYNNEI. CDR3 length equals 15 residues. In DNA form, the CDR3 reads TGTGCCAGCAGTGACATCAGGCCTCTATACAATGAGCAGTTCTTC. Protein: CASSDIRPLYNEQFF.

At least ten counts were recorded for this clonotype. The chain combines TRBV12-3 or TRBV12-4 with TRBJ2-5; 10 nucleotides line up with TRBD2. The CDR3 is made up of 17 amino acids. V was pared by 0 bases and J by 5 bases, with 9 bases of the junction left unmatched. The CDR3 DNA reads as TGTGCCAGCAGTTTAGCGAGTCTAGCGGGAGCTCGGGAGACCCAGTACTTC. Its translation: CASSLASLAGARETQYF.